This T cell receptor beta chain was sequenced during a study of type 1 regulatory T cells. MiXCR, applied by TCRdb to the reads, yields one record per CDR3 protein. Of roughly 20,000 distinct CDR3 sequences listed, around 9.6% are singletons. The CDR3 loop spans 16 amino acids. The germline V gene encodes CDR1 MNHNS and CDR2 SASEGT. Deletions cut 0 bases from V and 7 bases from J, with 18 bases between. In this sample, this clonotype turned up a few times. The TCR sequence derives from a human donor in good health. The chain has TRBV6-1 and TRBJ1-2, with D perhaps TRBD1 (5 bases). The sequencing sample was made of CD4+ T cells, either the whole sample or a sorted fraction (not recorded which). CDR3 region: CASSEALLSRVAGYTF. CDR3 nucleotide sequence: TGTGCCAGCAGTGAAGCGCTTCTGAGCAGGGTGGCTGGCTACACCTTC.